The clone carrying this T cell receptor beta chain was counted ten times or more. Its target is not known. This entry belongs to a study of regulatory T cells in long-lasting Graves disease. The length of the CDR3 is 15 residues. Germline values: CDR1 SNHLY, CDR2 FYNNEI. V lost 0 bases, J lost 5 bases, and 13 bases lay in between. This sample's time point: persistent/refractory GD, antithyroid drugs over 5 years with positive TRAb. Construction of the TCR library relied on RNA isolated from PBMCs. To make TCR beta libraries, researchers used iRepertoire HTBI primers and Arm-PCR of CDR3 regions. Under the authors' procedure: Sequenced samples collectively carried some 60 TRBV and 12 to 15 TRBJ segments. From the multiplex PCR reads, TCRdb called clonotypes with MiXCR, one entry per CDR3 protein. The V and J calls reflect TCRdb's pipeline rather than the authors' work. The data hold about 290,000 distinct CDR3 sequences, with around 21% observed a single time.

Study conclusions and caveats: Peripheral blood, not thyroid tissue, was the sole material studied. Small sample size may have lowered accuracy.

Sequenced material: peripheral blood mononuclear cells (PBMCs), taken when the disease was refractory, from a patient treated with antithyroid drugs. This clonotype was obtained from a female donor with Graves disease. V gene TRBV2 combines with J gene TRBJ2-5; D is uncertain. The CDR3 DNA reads TGTGCCAGCAGTGAAGCGCCGGACCCCCGGGAGACCCAGTACTTC. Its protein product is CASSEAPDPRETQYF.